Given below is one T cell receptor (beta chain) in context. This entry belongs to a study of blood T cell repertoires in COVID-19. Germline assignment: CDR1 SGHTA and CDR2 FQGNSA. The CDR3 length is 14 residues. V lost 5 bases, J lost 7 bases, and 9 bases stayed unmatched. Profiled with immunoSEQ multiplex PCR; TCRdb holds only in-frame clones, not every one. Found here are some 78,000 clones, roughly 85% of them singletons; the top ten hold over 4%. The chain links TRBV7-2 to TRBJ2-7; 9 bases map to TRBD1. This TCR was recovered from a woman of 80 years or more with active or convalescent COVID-19. Sequenced material: peripheral blood. CDR3 amino acids: CASSPQGAFGEQYF. The CDR3 nucleotides read TGTGCCAGCAGCCCACAGGGGGCTTTTGGGGAGCAGTACTTC.